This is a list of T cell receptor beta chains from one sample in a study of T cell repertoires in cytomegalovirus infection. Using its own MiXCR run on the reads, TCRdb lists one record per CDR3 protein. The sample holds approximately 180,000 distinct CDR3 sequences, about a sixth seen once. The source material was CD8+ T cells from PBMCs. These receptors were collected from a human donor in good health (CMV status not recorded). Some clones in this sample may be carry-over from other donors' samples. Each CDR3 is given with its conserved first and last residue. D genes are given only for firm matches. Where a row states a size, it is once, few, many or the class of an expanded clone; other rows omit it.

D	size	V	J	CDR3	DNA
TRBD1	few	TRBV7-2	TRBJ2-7	CASSLAQGPYEQYF	TGTGCCAGCAGCTTGGCACAGGGGCCGTACGAGCAGTACTTC
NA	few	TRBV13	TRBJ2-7	CASSTETGANYEQYF	TGTGCCAGCAGCACGGAGACAGGAGCTAACTACGAGCAGTACTTC
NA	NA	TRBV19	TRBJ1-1	CASSIPGTYNTEAFF	TGTGCCAGTAGTATTCCCGGGACCTACAACACTGAAGCTTTCTTT
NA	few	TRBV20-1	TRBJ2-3	CSARERPELGTDTQYF	TGCAGTGCTAGAGAACGTCCAGAACTGGGCACAGATACGCAGTATTTT
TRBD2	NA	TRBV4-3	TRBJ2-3	CASSHGRGISDTQYF	TGCGCCAGCAGCCATGGGCGGGGGATATCCGATACGCAGTATTTT
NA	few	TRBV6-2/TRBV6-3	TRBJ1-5	CASSYQVSQGTNQPQHF	TGTGCCAGCAGTTACCAGGTATCCCAGGGGACCAATCAGCCCCAGCATTTT
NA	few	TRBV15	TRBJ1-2	CATSTGTLAYGYTF	TGTGCCACCAGCACCGGGACGCTTGCCTATGGCTACACCTTC
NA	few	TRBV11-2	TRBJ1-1	CASRHNQEQGSGAEAFF	TGTGCCAGCAGACACAATCAGGAACAGGGAAGTGGAGCTGAAGCTTTCTTT
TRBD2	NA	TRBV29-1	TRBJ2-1	CSVIAGYEQFF	TGCAGCGTCATAGCGGGGTATGAGCAGTTCTTC
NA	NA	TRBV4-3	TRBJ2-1	CASSDTSSYNEQFF	TGCGCCAGCAGCGACACGAGCTCCTACAATGAGCAGTTCTTC
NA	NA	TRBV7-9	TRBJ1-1	CASSSQAEASENTEAFF	TGTGCCAGCAGCTCACAAGCAGAGGCCTCTGAGAACACTGAAGCTTTCTTT
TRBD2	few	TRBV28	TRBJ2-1	CASSLRGLAGRGEQFF	TGTGCCAGCAGTTTACGGGGACTAGCGGGGAGGGGTGAGCAGTTCTTC
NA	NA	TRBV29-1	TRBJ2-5	CSVVASAGKETQYF	TGCAGCGTTGTTGCTAGCGCAGGAAAAGAGACCCAGTACTTC
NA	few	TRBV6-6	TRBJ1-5	CASGSGEVNQPQHF	TGTGCCAGCGGGTCCGGGGAGGTTAATCAGCCCCAGCATTTT
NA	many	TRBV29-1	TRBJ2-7	CSVVHRNSYEQYF	TGCAGCGTTGTTCACAGGAACTCCTACGAGCAGTACTTC
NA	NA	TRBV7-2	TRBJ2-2	CASSSSAGNTGELFF	TGTGCCAGCAGCTCGTCGGCAGGGAACACCGGGGAGCTGTTTTTT
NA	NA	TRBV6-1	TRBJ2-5	CASSLGIYGETQYF	TGTGCCAGCAGTCTCGGGATTTACGGGGAGACCCAGTACTTC
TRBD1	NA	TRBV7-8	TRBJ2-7	CASSQPGTGVIEQYF	TGTGCCAGCAGCCAACCTGGGACAGGGGTAATCGAGCAGTACTTC
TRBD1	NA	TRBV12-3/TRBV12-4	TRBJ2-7	CASTSRDREYEQYF	TGTGCCAGCACCTCACGGGACAGAGAATACGAGCAGTACTTC
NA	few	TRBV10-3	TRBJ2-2	CAISEPGRTGELFF	TGTGCCATCAGTGAGCCGGGGAGGACCGGGGAGCTGTTTTTT
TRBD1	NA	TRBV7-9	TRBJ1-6	CASSSTGQGSNSPLHF	TGTGCCAGCAGCTCGACGGGACAGGGAAGTAATTCACCCCTCCACTTT
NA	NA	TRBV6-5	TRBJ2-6	CASSSKGGLSSGANVLTF	TGTGCCAGCAGCTCAAAGGGGGGGTTAAGCTCTGGGGCCAACGTCCTGACTTTC
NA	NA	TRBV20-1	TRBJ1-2	CSARPTYGYTF	TGCAGTGCTAGGCCCACCTATGGCTACACCTTC
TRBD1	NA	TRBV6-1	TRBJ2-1	CASSTWTGMRLEQFF	TGTGCCAGCAGTACCTGGACAGGGATGAGGCTTGAGCAGTTCTTC
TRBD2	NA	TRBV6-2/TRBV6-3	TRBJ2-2	CASIPTSGGPSNTGELFF	TGTGCCAGCATCCCGACTAGCGGGGGGCCTTCGAACACCGGGGAGCTGTTTTTT
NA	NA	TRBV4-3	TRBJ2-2	CASSQWLVTGELFF	TGCGCCAGCAGCCAATGGCTGGTTACCGGGGAGCTGTTTTTT
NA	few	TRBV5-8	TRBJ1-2	CASSKPTNYGYTF	TGTGCCAGCAGCAAACCCACTAACTATGGCTACACCTTC
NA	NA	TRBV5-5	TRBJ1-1	CASSLELGVTDGAFF	TGTGCCAGCAGCTTGGAGCTTGGGGTTACAGACGGAGCTTTCTTT
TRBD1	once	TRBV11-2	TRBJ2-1	CASSLEGQVSSYNEQFF	TGTGCCAGCAGCTTAGAAGGACAGGTAAGCTCCTACAATGAGCAGTTCTTC
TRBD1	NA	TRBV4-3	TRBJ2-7	CASSQGGDREIYEQYF	TGCGCCAGCAGCCAAGGGGGGGACAGGGAGATCTACGAGCAGTACTTC
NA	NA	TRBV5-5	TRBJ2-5	CASSLADRLHGKETQYF	TGTGCCAGCAGCCTTGCCGACAGGCTACACGGAAAAGAGACCCAGTACTTC
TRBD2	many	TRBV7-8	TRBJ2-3	CASSFSGGPSTDTQYF	TGTGCCAGCAGCTTTAGCGGGGGGCCTAGCACAGATACGCAGTATTTT
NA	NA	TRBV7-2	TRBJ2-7	CASSLIPDSSYEQYF	TGTGCCAGCAGCTTAATCCCCGACAGCTCCTACGAGCAGTACTTC
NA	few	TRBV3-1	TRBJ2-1	CASSQPPGLGVNEQFF	TGTGCCAGCAGCCAACCTCCGGGGCTAGGGGTTAATGAGCAGTTCTTC